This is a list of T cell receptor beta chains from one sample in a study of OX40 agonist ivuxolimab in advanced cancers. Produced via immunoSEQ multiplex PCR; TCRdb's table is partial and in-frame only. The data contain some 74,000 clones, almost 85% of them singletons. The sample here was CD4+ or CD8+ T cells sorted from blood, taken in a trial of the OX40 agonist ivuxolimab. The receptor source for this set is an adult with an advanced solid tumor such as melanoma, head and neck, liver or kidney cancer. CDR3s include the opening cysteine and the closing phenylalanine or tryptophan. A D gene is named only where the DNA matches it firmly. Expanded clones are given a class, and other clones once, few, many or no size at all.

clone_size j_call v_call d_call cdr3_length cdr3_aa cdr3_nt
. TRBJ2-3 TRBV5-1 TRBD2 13 CASGLAGAQEQYF TGCGCCAGCGGGCTAGCGGGGGCCCAGGAGCAGTATTTT
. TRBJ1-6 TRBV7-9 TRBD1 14 CASSLGQGFSPLHF TGTGCCAGCAGCCTCGGACAGGGATTTTCACCCCTCCACTTT
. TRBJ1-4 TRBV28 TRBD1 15 CASSTQTGPSEKLFF TGTGCCAGCAGCACCCAGACAGGGCCCTCTGAAAAACTGTTTTTT
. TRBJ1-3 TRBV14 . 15 CASRPAGSTGNTIYF TGTGCCAGCAGACCCGCAGGGAGCACTGGAAACACCATATATTTT
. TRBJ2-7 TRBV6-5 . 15 CASSPPGTADYEQYF TGTGCCAGCAGTCCCCCAGGGACCGCCGACTACGAGCAGTACTTC
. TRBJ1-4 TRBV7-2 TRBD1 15 CASSLGQGRSEKLFF TGTGCCAGCAGCTTAGGACAGGGACGTAGTGAAAAACTGTTTTTT
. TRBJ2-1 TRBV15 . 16 CATSRIKRGSYNEQFF TGTGCCACCAGCAGAATTAAAAGGGGTTCCTACAATGAGCAGTTCTTC
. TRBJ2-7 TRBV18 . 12 CASSPMRDEQYF TGTGCCAGCTCACCAATGCGGGACGAGCAGTACTTC
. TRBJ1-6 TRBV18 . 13 CASSPGYSMPLHF TGTGCCAGCTCACCAGGGTATTCGATGCCCCTCCACTTT
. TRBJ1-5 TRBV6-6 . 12 CASSYPHQPQHF TGTGCCAGCAGTTACCCACATCAGCCCCAGCATTTT
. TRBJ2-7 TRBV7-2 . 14 CASSPKIGVREQYF TGTGCCAGCAGCCCGAAGATCGGTGTACGCGAGCAGTACTTC
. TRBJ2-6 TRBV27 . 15 CASSPDGTGANVLTF TGTGCCAGCAGCCCCGATGGGACTGGGGCCAACGTCCTGACTTTC
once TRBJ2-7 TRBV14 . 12 CASSQGLDEQYF TGTGCCAGCAGCCAAGGTCTGGACGAGCAGTACTTC
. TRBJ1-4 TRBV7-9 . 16 CASSSPASSTNEKLFF TGTGCCAGCAGCTCCCCCGCCAGCTCAACTAATGAAAAACTGTTTTTT
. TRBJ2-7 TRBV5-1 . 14 CASSLERGRDAQYF TGCGCCAGCAGCTTGGAAAGGGGGAGAGATGCGCAGTACTTC
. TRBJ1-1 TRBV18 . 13 CASSPHSNTEAFF TGTGCCAGCTCACCACATTCGAACACTGAAGCTTTCTTT
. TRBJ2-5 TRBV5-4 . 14 CASSLAGSQETQYF TGTGCCAGCAGCTTGGCCGGCAGCCAAGAGACCCAGTACTTC
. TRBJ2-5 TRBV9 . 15 CASSTSPRQGETQYF TGTGCCAGCAGCACCTCCCCAAGGCAGGGGGAGACCCAGTACTTC
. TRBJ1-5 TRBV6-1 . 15 CASKGTPHSNQPQHF TGTGCCAGCAAAGGGACACCTCATAGCAATCAGCCCCAGCATTTT
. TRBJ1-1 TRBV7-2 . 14 CASSKDIMNTEAFF TGTGCCAGCAGCAAGGACATAATGAACACTGAAGCTTTCTTT
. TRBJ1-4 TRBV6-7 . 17 CASSYANWTADNEKLFF TGTGCCAGCAGTTACGCAAACTGGACAGCCGATAATGAAAAACTGTTTTTT
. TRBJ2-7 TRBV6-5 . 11 CASGGRREQYF TGTGCCAGCGGGGGACGTAGGGAGCAGTACTTC
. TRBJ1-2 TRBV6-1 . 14 CASSEGSVNYGYTF TGTGCCAGCAGTGAGGGTTCGGTTAACTATGGCTACACCTTC
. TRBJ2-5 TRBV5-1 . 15 CASSLAGTLEETQYF TGCGCCAGCAGCTTGGCCGGGACACTTGAAGAGACCCAGTACTTC
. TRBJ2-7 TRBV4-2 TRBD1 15 CASSQDDRGHYEQYF TGTGCCAGCAGCCAGGACGACAGGGGACACTACGAGCAGTACTTC
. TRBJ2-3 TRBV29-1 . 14 CSVDSGPPGDTQYF TGCAGCGTTGATAGCGGTCCTCCAGGAGATACGCAGTATTTT
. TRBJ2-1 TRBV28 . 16 CASSLAGSLSGNEQFF TGTGCCAGCAGTTTAGCGGGGAGCCTCTCGGGCAATGAGCAGTTCTTC
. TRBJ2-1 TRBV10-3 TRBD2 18 CAISRTGAGTSGTDEQFF TGTGCCATCAGCAGGACAGGGGCTGGGACTAGCGGGACGGATGAGCAGTTCTTC
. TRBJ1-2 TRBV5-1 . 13 CASSQDGDYGYTF TGCGCCAGCAGCCAGGACGGAGACTATGGCTACACCTTC
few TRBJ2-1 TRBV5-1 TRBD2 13 CATSGTSGAEQFF TGCGCCACTTCCGGGACTAGCGGGGCCGAGCAGTTCTTC
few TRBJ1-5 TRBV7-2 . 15 CASSLQVSGDQPQHF TGTGCCAGCAGCTTACAGGTGTCTGGGGATCAGCCCCAGCATTTT
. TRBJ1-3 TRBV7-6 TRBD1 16 CASSLTWDRAINTIYF TGTGCCAGCAGCTTAACCTGGGACAGGGCGATAAACACCATATATTTT
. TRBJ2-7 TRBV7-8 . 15 CASSFGGPDSYEQYF TGTGCCAGCAGCTTTGGGGGGCCCGACTCCTACGAGCAGTACTTC
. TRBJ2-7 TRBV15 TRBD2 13 CATSSARELQQYF TGTGCCACCAGCAGCGCGCGGGAGTTACAGCAGTACTTC
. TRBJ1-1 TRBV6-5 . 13 CASSSLPNTEAFF TGTGCCAGCAGTTCACTACCCAACACTGAAGCTTTCTTT
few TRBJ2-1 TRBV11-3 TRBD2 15 CASSYTGTSKNEQFF TGTGCCAGCAGCTATACCGGGACTAGTAAAAATGAGCAGTTCTTC
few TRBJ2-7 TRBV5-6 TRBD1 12 CASSPTGGEQYF TGTGCCAGCAGCCCAACAGGGGGCGAGCAGTACTTC
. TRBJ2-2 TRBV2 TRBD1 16 CASSLRGPDRTGELFF TGTGCCAGCAGCCTCAGGGGGCCCGATCGCACCGGGGAGCTGTTTTTT
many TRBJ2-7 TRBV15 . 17 CATSSRNRRKSSYEQYF TGTGCCACCAGCAGCCGAAACAGGCGTAAAAGCTCCTACGAGCAGTACTTC
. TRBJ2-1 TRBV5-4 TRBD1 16 CASSLPDRGLRNEQFF TGTGCCAGCAGCCTACCTGACAGGGGGCTACGGAATGAGCAGTTCTTC
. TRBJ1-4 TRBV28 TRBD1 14 CASSLGQGGGKLFF TGTGCCAGCAGCCTTGGACAGGGAGGAGGAAAACTGTTTTTT
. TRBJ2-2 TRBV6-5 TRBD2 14 CATRLAVNTGELFF TGTGCCACCAGACTAGCGGTTAACACCGGGGAGCTGTTTTTT